Described below is a single T cell receptor (beta chain) sequence and its context. Its antigen is as yet unknown. With more than 250,000 cells each, the CD8+ T cell subsets were individually sorted in triplicate. The sample belongs to a study of CXCR3-negative and CXCR3-positive naive CD8 T cells. Study-level points and caveats: The study found more hydrophobic TRB CDR3s in CXCR3-positive naive cells than in CXCR3-negative naive cells. The study found that naive CXCR3-negative and CXCR3-positive cells shared TRBV-TRBJ usage, while memory cells differed. Naive subsets showed comparable surface CD5, and TCR interaction strength was also inferred from TRB CDR3 physicochemistry.

Per the germline V gene, CDR1 is MNHEY and CDR2 is SVGEGT. This CDR3 contains 15 residues. The TRB cDNA libraries were prepared by 5' RACE with UMI labels. TCRdb reprocessed the 5' RACE reads, keeping one entry per CDR3 protein, no DNA. This table lists tens of thousands of distinct CDR3 sequences. The clonotype comes from a human donor in good health. Some clones in this sample may be carry-over from other donors' samples. The chain has TRBV6-2 or TRBV6-3 and TRBJ1-1; the D gene TCRdb calls, TRBD1, cannot be checked with no DNA. Specimen: naive CXCR3- CD8+ T cells from blood. Subset defined: CD45RO-CCR7+CD27+CD95- naive CD8+ T cells lacking CXCR3 (TNR3-). The CDR3 region is CASTYPLTGKTEAFF.